The 28 T cell receptor beta chains below come from one sample, sequenced in a study of regulatory T cells in long-lasting Graves disease (dated by TCRdb to the early 2020s). According to the study, the label for this sample's time point signals: newly diagnosed GD, antithyroid drugs for less than 3 months. RNA was extracted from PBMCs in TRIzol for both TCR sequencing and RNA sequencing. Preparation of the library involved multiplex PCR. The data were produced on an Illumina HiSeq 4000. TCR beta libraries were built with iRepertoire HTBI primers and Arm-PCR amplification of CDR3 regions. The public reads were reanalyzed by TCRdb: fastp trimming at Q25, MiXCR alignment, in-frame beta chains only. Under each unique CDR3 protein, matching rows form one entry showing the most common genes and DNA. The sample includes 350,000 to 500,000 distinct CDR3 sequences, with 14% observed a single time. Of the sample, roughly 18% falls within the top ten clones.

This sample also belongs to another study, concerning T cells in Graves' hyperthyroidism and ophthalmopathy.

The sequencing here drew on peripheral blood mononuclear cells (PBMCs), taken at new diagnosis, from a patient treated with antithyroid drugs. Receptor source: a woman aged 45 to 65 with Graves disease. Donor details come from another sample of the same person, matched by shared clones.

V usage is TRBV7-6 and J usage is TRBJ2-7; 8 bases are a match to TRBD2. CDR1 is SGHVS and CDR2 is FNYEAQ in the germline V gene. The CDR3 is 15 amino acids. After removal of 3 bases from V and 4 bases from J, the junction contained 8 bases not matched to a gene. CDR3 amino acids: CASSFEAGDPYEQYF. In nucleotides, the CDR3 is TGTGCCAGCAGCTTTGAAGCGGGGGATCCATACGAGCAGTACTTC. The whole variable domain, filled in from reference TRBV7-6 and TRBJ2-7, reads GAGVSQSPRYKVTKRGQDVALRCDPISGHVSLYWYRQALGQGPEFLTYFNYEAQQDKSGLPNDRFSAERPEGSISTLTIQRTEQRDSAMYRCASSFEAGDPYEQYFGPGTRLTVT.

The chain recombines TRBV27 with TRBJ2-7; 10 nucleotides align to TRBD2. The germline V gene has CDR1 MNHEY and CDR2 SMNVEV (reference sequence). The CDR3 has 16 residues. Trimming removed 5 bases from V and 2 bases from J; junction bases left unmatched: 9. CDR3: CASSPTGLAETYEQYF. The CDR3 nucleotides read TGTGCCAGCAGTCCCACAGGACTAGCGGAAACCTACGAGCAGTACTTC.

The sample holds many counts of this clonotype. The chain couples TRBV11-2 to TRBJ2-3, with a possible D match to TRBD2 (6 bases). Germline V gene sequence: CDR1 SGHAT, CDR2 FQNNGV. Trimming cost V 3 bases and J 0 bases, with 25 bases left between them. The CDR3 totals 20 residues. The CDR3 nucleotides read TGTGCCAGCAGCTTGGGGACTTTCTTTTACGGGACTGGGAGCACAGATACGCAGTATTTT. Protein product: CASSLGTFFYGTGSTDTQYF.

The genes are TRBV30 and TRBJ1-1; D gene unclear. Germline CDR1 reads GTSNPN; CDR2 reads SVGIG (reference sequence). The CDR3 sequence is 14 residues long. With 3 bases removed from V and 10 bases from J, the gap between germline ends came to 21 bases. This chain's CDR3 is CAWSAYLPGKGAFF. The CDR3 coding sequence is TGTGCCTGGAGCGCTTATTTGCCGGGGAAAGGAGCTTTCTTT. The full variable domain, in which reference TRBV30 and TRBJ1-1 provide the parts outside the CDR3, is SQTIHQWPATLVQPVGSPLSLECTVEGTSNPNLYWYRQAAGRGLQLLFYSVGIGQISSEVPQNLSASRPQDRQFILSSKKLLLSDSGFYLCAWSAYLPGKGAFFGQGTRLTVV.

Comments on this clonotype: A read error is possible here, since a much larger clone lies one base away. V is TRBV28 and J is TRBJ2-7; no definite D call. The CDR3 has 16 amino acids. Germline CDR1 is MDHEN and CDR2 is SYDVKM. Trimming stripped 6 bases from V and 7 bases from J, with 25 bases between. CDR3 amino acids: CASRSGALSSYNEQYF. The CDR3 bases are TGTGCCAGCAGATCTGGCGCCTTAAGCTCCTACAATGAGCAGTACTTC.

This clonotype was detected ten times or more. The rearrangement uses TRBV6-1 and TRBJ2-2, with 9 positions matching TRBD2. Germline CDR1 reads MNHNS; CDR2 reads SASEGT. This CDR3 spans 17 amino acids. V was pared by 0 bases and J by 3 bases, with 5 bases of the junction left unmatched. The CDR3 region is CASSEALLAGHTGELFF. The CDR3 nucleotides are TGTGCCAGCAGTGAAGCGTTGCTAGCGGGACACACCGGGGAGCTGTTTTTT.

This clonotype was counted many times. The chain has TRBV7-9 and TRBJ2-3; the D is unclear. This CDR3 contains 19 residues. Trimming pared 4 bases from V and 0 bases from J, leaving 23 bases between. The germline V gene has CDR1 SEHNR and CDR2 FQNEAQ (reference sequence). The CDR3: CASSYTLSGPPASTDTQYF. The CDR3 region has the DNA TGTGCCAGCAGCTATACTCTTTCGGGCCCCCCAGCCAGCACAGATACGCAGTATTTT.

V and J are TRBV9 and TRBJ1-5; the match to TRBD1 covers 7 bases. The CDR3 contains 14 residues. Per the germline V gene, CDR1 is SGDLS and CDR2 is YYNGEE. Trimming removed 3 bases from V and 6 bases from J; junction bases left unmatched: 6. CDR3 nucleotides: TGTGCCAGCAGCGCACAGGGGTCGGTTCAGCCCCAGCATTTT. It yields the protein CASSAQGSVQPQHF.

The chain has TRBV4-2 and TRBJ2-3; TRBD2 matches at 15 bases. The V gene's germline CDR1 is LGHNA and CDR2 YNFKEQ. The CDR3 spans 19 residues. With 0 bases clipped from V and 0 bases from J, the junction kept 4 bases outside the gene matches. The CDR3 DNA sequence: TGTGCCAGCAGCCAAGAAGGACTAGCGGGAGGGAAAAGCACAGATACGCAGTATTTT. Translated: CASSQEGLAGGKSTDTQYF.

This clonotype has just a few counts. This chain uses TRBV19 with TRBJ2-3; a weak D match, TRBD2 (5 bases). CDR1 is LNHDA and CDR2 is SQIVND in the germline V gene (reference sequence). Between the trimmed V and J ends, which lost 3 bases and 5 bases, there was a span of 12 bases. This CDR3 has 14 amino acids. This CDR3 is CASSMGLGVDTQYF. CDR3 DNA: TGTGCCAGTAGTATGGGCTTGGGAGTAGATACGCAGTATTTT.

Many counts were recorded for this clonotype. The V call is TRBV12-3 or TRBV12-4, the J call TRBJ2-1, with D unresolved. CDR3 size: 17 residues. Trimming removed 5 bases from V and 2 bases from J, with 19 bases in between. CDR3 DNA sequence: TGTGCCAGCAGTCTACGACACGTGGAAGATCCCTACAATGAGCAGTTCTTC. Protein product: CASSLRHVEDPYNEQFF.

There are many counts of this clonotype. The chain combines TRBV28 with TRBJ2-3; 12 bases line up with TRBD2. The CDR3 length is 15 residues. Trimming removed 6 bases from V and 4 bases from J; junction bases left unmatched: 5. Germline V gene lookup returns CDR1 MDHEN and CDR2 SYDVKM. The CDR3 sequence is CASSLLAGGADTQYF. In nucleotides, the CDR3 is TGTGCCAGCAGCCTCCTAGCGGGAGGGGCAGATACGCAGTATTTT.

The rearrangement links TRBV27 to TRBJ1-1, with 12 bases fitting TRBD1. The junction had 12 bases not matched to a gene; V was cut back by 7 bases and J by 6 bases. CDR1 is MNHEY, CDR2 SMNVEV, per germline (reference sequence). This CDR3 has 16 residues. The CDR3 sequence: CASTPGQGALRAEAFF. In DNA, the CDR3 is TGTGCCAGCACCCCGGGACAGGGGGCCCTCCGCGCTGAAGCTTTCTTT.

The gene calls are TRBV4-1 and TRBJ2-2; 11 nucleotides agree with TRBD1. Trimming cost V 2 bases and J 6 bases; bases outside gene matches: 14. CDR3 length: 19 residues. The germline CDR1 and CDR2 sequences are MGHRA and YSYEKL. The CDR3 DNA reads TGCGCCAGCAGCCAACAACTGGGGACAGGGGGGACTTCGGCCGGGGAGCTGTTTTTT. It is translated as CASSQQLGTGGTSAGELFF.

In DNA form, the CDR3 reads TGCGCCAGCAGTGGGCCCCCCCGGGGCGGGCAGTACTTC. It specifies CASSGPPRGGQYF. The chain has TRBV10-2 and TRBJ2-7, with D perhaps being TRBD1 or TRBD2 (5 bases each). V dropped 4 bases and J dropped 9 bases, with 16 bases sitting between them. The length of the CDR3 is 13 residues. CDR1 WSHSY and CDR2 SAAADI come from the germline V gene.

The sample holds many counts of this clonotype. V is TRBV9 and J is TRBJ1-1; D call uncertain. Trimming stripped 6 bases from V and 1 base from J, with 13 bases between. The CDR3 covers 14 residues. Germline V lookup: CDR1 SGDLS, CDR2 YYNGEE. The CDR3, as DNA: TGTGCCAGCACCGCCCTCTCGGGGAACACTGAAGCTTTCTTT. It yields the protein CASTALSGNTEAFF.

This clonotype was seen many times. The CDR3 sequence: CSAQGTSGIYNEQFF. The DNA of the CDR3 is TGCAGTGCTCAGGGGACTAGCGGGATCTACAATGAGCAGTTCTTC. This chain links TRBV20-1 with TRBJ2-1, with TRBD2 matching 13 bases. The germline gives CDR1 DFQATT, CDR2 SNEGSKA (reference sequence). The CDR3 has 15 residues. The V segment lost 5 bases and the J segment 3 bases; nucleotides outside the gene matches: 4.

This clonotype came up many times. The CDR3 DNA reads as TGTGCCAGCAGCCAAGCCGGCCACGGGCGGACTGAAGCTTTCTTT. Residues: CASSQAGHGRTEAFF. The V and J genes are TRBV3-1 and TRBJ1-1, with D unclear. V lost 1 base and J 5 bases, leaving 14 bases between the germline ends. Germline V gene sequence: CDR1 LGHDT, CDR2 YNNKEL (reference sequence). The CDR3 extends over 15 amino acids.

This clonotype was observed many times. The chain links TRBV6-2 or TRBV6-3 to TRBJ2-7; 8 nucleotides line up with TRBD1. The CDR3 totals 15 residues. With V trimmed by 2 bases and J by 3 bases, 6 bases remained unmatched. CDR1 and CDR2 (germline): MNHEY, SVGEGT. CDR3 in amino acids: CASSYQMTGDYEQYF. Written as DNA, the CDR3 is TGTGCCAGCAGTTACCAAATGACAGGGGACTACGAGCAGTACTTC.

At least ten counts were recorded for this clonotype. The V gene is TRBV27, the J gene TRBJ2-7; 10 bases map to TRBD1. This CDR3 is built from 16 residues. The junction had 8 bases not matched to a gene; V was cut back by 2 bases and J by 4 bases. CDR1 and CDR2 from the germline V gene are MNHEY and SMNVEV (reference sequence). CDR3 nucleotides: TGTGCCAGCAGTTTAACCCAGACAGGGGGCAGGTACGAGCAGTACTTC. It translates to CASSLTQTGGRYEQYF.

The chain joins TRBV5-1 to TRBJ2-5; 7 nucleotides align to TRBD2. The CDR3 runs 17 residues. Germline CDR1 reads SGHRS; CDR2 reads YFSETQ. V gave up 1 base and J gave up 3 bases; unmatched junction bases: 12. In nucleotides, the CDR3 is TGCGCCAGCAGCTTGCCGAACCTGGGACTACCGGAAGAGACCCAGTACTTC. Translating gives CASSLPNLGLPEETQYF.

With regard to this clonotype: This may be a read error: a much more frequent sequence differs by one nucleotide. V and J are TRBV7-8 and TRBJ2-1, with D maybe TRBD2 (5 bases). Germline V gene lookup returns CDR1 SGHVS and CDR2 FQNEAQ. The V and J ends lost 7 bases and 1 base respectively, with 14 bases between them. This CDR3 contains 15 residues. CDR3: CASTPRRSSYNEQFF. CDR3 in DNA: TGTGCCAGCACCCCCCGGAGGTCTTCCTACAATGAGCAGTTCTTC.

This clonotype was counted at least ten times. This chain uses TRBV2 with TRBJ2-1; D is uncertain. The CDR3 is made up of 14 amino acids. Germline V gene lookup returns CDR1 SNHLY and CDR2 FYNNEI. Trimming left V 5 bases short and J 3 bases short, with 11 bases between. Written as DNA, the CDR3 is TGTGCCAGCAGTCCCACGTGGATCTACAATGAGCAGTTCTTC. Protein: CASSPTWIYNEQFF. Based on the CDR3 plus reference TRBV2 and TRBJ2-1, the full variable domain is EPEVTQTPSHQVTQMGQEVILRCVPISNHLYFYWYRQILGQKVEFLVSFYNNEISEKSEIFDDQFSVERPDGSNFTLKIRSTKLEDSAMYFCASSPTWIYNEQFFGPGTRLTVL.

Many counts were recorded for this clonotype. The rearrangement joins TRBV6-4 to TRBJ2-1; 11 bases match TRBD2. The junction had 6 bases not matched to a gene; V was cut back by 6 bases and J by 5 bases. CDR3 length equals 15 residues. Looked up from germline, CDR1 is MRHNA and CDR2 is SNTAGT. CDR3 sequence (DNA): TGTGCCAGCAGCGAGCTAGCGGGAGGCAACAATGAGCAGTTCTTC. As protein: CASSELAGGNNEQFF.

This clonotype showed up just a few times. J is TRBJ2-7 and V is TRBV9; 10 nucleotides align to TRBD1. The J segment lost 1 base and the V segment lost 1 base, leaving 5 bases of the junction unmatched. From germline, CDR1 is SGDLS and CDR2 YYNGEE. The CDR3 contains 16 residues. CDR3 sequence: CASSVTPGQGSYEQYF. In nucleotides, the CDR3 is TGTGCCAGCAGCGTAACCCCGGGACAGGGGTCCTACGAGCAGTACTTC.

This clonotype was seen ten or more times. The V call is TRBV7-9, the J call TRBJ2-1, with 10 bases fitting TRBD1. The V gene end was trimmed by 4 bases and the J gene end by 7 bases; junction bases not matched to a gene: 7. CDR1 and CDR2 (germline): SEHNR, FQNEAQ (reference sequence). This CDR3 contains 15 residues. CDR3 in amino acids: CASSSGQGVWNEQFF. As DNA, the CDR3 is TGTGCCAGCAGCTCCGGACAGGGGGTATGGAATGAGCAGTTCTTC.

This clonotype came up a few times. The chain uses TRBV5-4 and TRBJ2-7; TRBD1 aligns across 12 bases. Germline V gives CDR1 SGHNT, CDR2 YYREEE (reference sequence). The CDR3 runs 18 residues. The CDR3 is CASSTGTGGNLVSYEQYF. The CDR3 DNA reads TGTGCTTCATCTACCGGGACAGGGGGCAATTTAGTCTCCTACGAGCAGTACTTC. Based on the CDR3 plus reference TRBV5-4 and TRBJ2-7, the full variable domain is ETGVTQSPTHLIKTRGQQVTLRCSSQSGHNTVSWYQQALGQGPQFIFQYYREEENGRGNFPPRFSGLQFPNYSSELNVNALELDDSALYLCASSTGTGGNLVSYEQYFGPGTRLTVT.

At least ten counts were recorded for this clonotype. The chain has TRBV25-1 and TRBJ2-1; perhaps TRBD2 as D (7 bases). In germline, CDR1 is MGHDK, CDR2 SYGVNS. The V end lost 0 bases, the J end lost 6 bases, and 15 bases lay between the germline ends. This CDR3 contains 16 residues. The chain's CDR3 is CASSEYVQGGGNEQFF. The CDR3 DNA follows: TGTGCCAGCAGTGAATATGTACAGGGAGGGGGCAATGAGCAGTTCTTC.